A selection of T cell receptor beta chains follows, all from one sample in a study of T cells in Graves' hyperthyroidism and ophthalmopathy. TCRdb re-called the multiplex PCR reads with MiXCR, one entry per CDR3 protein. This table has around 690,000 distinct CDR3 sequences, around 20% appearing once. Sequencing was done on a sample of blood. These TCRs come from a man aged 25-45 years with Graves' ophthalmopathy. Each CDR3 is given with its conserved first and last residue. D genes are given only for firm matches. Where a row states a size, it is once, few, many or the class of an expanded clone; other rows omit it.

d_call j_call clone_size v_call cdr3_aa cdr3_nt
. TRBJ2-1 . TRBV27 CASRSGSPQDEQFF TGTGCCAGCAGGTCAGGGTCCCCACAAGATGAGCAGTTCTTC
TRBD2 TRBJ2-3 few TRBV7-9 CASSPRRTSGSTDTQYF TGTGCCAGCAGCCCTAGGCGGACTAGCGGGAGCACAGATACGCAGTATTTT
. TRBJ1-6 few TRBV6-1 CASRTGQGWSSPLHF TGTGCCAGCAGGACCGGGCAGGGGTGGTCGTCACCCCTCCACTTT
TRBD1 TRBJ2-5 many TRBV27 CASSPPGQGRETQYF TGTGCCAGCTCACCACCGGGACAGGGAAGGGAGACCCAGTACTTC
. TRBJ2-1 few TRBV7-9 CASIGRWGYNEQFF TGTGCCAGCATAGGGCGATGGGGGTACAATGAGCAGTTCTTC
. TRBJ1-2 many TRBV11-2 CASSLEGTSNYGYTF TGTGCCAGCAGCTTAGAGGGAACCTCTAACTATGGCTACACCTTC
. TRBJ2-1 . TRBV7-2 CASSLPSPVDNEQFF TGTGCCAGCAGCCTCCCCTCCCCAGTAGACAATGAGCAGTTCTTC
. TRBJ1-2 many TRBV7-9 CASNPDIPNYGYTF TGTGCCAGCAACCCGGACATACCTAACTATGGCTACACCTTC
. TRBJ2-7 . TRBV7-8 CASSPRRDQAYEQYF TGTGCCAGCAGCCCTCGGAGAGACCAAGCCTACGAGCAGTACTTC
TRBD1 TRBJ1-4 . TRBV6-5 CASSYSGTGNEKLFF TGTGCCAGCAGTTACTCCGGGACAGGAAATGAAAAACTGTTTTTT
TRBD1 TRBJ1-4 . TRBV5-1 CASSTRTGVNEKLFF TGCGCCAGCAGCACTCGGACAGGGGTTAATGAAAAACTGTTTTTT
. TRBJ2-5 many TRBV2 CASNRGRETQYF TGTGCCAGCAACCGGGGGCGTGAGACCCAGTACTTC
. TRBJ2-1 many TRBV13 CASSTGYNEQFF TGTGCCAGCAGTACAGGATACAATGAGCAGTTCTTC
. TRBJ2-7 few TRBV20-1 CSVSEGYEQYF TGCAGTGTCTCAGAGGGCTACGAGCAGTACTTC
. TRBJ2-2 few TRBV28 CASSSHATGELFF TGTGCCAGCAGTTCCCATGCCACCGGGGAGCTGTTTTTT
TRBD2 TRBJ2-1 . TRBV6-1 CASRPGRAYEQFF TGTGCCAGCAGACCCGGGAGGGCCTATGAGCAGTTCTTC
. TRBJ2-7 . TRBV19 CASSIRDGAYEQYF TGTGCCAGTAGTATACGGGACGGTGCCTACGAGCAGTACTTC
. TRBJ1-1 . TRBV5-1 CASSHNWNTEAFF TGCGCCAGCAGCCATAACTGGAACACTGAAGCTTTCTTT